The clone carrying this TCR beta chain came up once. In the original analysis: Estimation of nucleated cell counts relied on the amplification of reference gene primers. The assay was immunoSEQ multiplex PCR, and TCRdb's table has in-frame clones only and misses some. The V and J calls and clone size are taken from that table; D and trimming were inferred from the DNA. The data show around 100,000 clones, with around 73% seen just once and over 7.5% held by the top ten. The sample comes from a study of blood T cell repertoires in COVID-19. Germline CDR1 reads SNHLY; CDR2 reads FYNNEI. The CDR3 is 14 amino acids. The V end lost 6 bases, the J end lost 6 bases, and 14 bases lay between the germline ends.

Specimen: peripheral blood. The sequence was collected from a man between 60 and 75 years old with active or convalescent COVID-19. The V call is TRBV2, the J call TRBJ2-2, with D possibly being TRBD2 (5 bases). CDR3 residues: CASSATSFPGELFF. The CDR3 region has the DNA TGTGCCAGCAGCGCCACTAGTTTCCCCGGGGAGCTGTTTTTT.